This TCR beta chain is from a study of monozygotic twins with inflammatory bowel disease. The CDR3 is 14 amino acids. The germline V gene has CDR1 MDHEN and CDR2 SYDVKM. TCRdb re-called the 5' RACE reads and gives one entry per CDR3 protein, without DNA. The sample has around 410,000 distinct CDR3 sequences, and its top ten clones hold under 3%. To note about this clonotype: No antigen is known for it.

Findings and caveats of the study: Repertoire similarity did not separate concordant from discordant twins, possibly from limited power.

The sequenced sample consisted of blood. The TCR comes from a human donor with ulcerative colitis or Crohn's disease, or a healthy co-twin of an affected twin (not recorded which). The rearrangement uses TRBV28 and TRBJ2-7; the TRBD2 assignment by TCRdb is unverifiable without DNA. CDR3 region: CASSPRTSSYEQYF.